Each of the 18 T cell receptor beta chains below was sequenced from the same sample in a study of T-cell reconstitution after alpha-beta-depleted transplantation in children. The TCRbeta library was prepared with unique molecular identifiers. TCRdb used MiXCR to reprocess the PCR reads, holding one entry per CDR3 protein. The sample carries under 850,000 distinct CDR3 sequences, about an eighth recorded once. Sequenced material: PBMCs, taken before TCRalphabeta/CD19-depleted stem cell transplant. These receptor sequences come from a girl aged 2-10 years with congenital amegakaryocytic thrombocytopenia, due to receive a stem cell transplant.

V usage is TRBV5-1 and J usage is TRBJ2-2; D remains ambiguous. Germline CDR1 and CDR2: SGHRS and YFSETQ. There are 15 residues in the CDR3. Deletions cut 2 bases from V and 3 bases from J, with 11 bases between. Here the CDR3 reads CASSFFMADTGELFF. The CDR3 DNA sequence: TGCGCCAGCAGCTTTTTTATGGCCGACACCGGGGAGCTGTTTTTT.

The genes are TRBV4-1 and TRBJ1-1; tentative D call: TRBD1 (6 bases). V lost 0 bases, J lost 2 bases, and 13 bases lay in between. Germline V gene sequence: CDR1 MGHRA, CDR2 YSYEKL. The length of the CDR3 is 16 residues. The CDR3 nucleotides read TGCGCCAGCAGCCAAGATGGGGAGGGGGGTAACACTGAAGCTTTCTTT. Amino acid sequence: CASSQDGEGGNTEAFF.

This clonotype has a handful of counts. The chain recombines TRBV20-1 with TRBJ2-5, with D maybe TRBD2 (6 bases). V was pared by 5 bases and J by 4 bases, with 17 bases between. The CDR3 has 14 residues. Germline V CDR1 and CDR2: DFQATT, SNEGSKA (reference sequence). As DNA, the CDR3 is TGCAGTGCTGAGCGGGCGGGTTGGGGAGAGACCCAGTACTTC. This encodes CSAERAGWGETQYF.

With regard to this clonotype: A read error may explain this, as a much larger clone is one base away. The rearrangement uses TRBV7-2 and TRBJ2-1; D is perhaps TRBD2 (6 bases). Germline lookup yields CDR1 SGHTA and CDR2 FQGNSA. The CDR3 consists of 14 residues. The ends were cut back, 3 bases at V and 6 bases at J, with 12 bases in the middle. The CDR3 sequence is CASSFGGNINEQFF. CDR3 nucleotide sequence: TGTGCCAGCAGCTTCGGCGGGAATATCAATGAGCAGTTCTTC.

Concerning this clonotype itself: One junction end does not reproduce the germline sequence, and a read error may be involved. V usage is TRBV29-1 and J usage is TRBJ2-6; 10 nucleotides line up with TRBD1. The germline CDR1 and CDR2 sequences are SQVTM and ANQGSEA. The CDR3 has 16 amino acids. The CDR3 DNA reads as TGCAGCGCAGACGGGACAGGGGACTCTCGGGCCAACGTCCTGACTTTC. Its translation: CSADGTGDSRANVLTF.

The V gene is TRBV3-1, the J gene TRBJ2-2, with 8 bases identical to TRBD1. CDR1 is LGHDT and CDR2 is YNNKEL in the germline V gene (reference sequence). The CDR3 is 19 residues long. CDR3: CTCSPGRTGFRPNTGELFF. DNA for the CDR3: TGTACCTGCAGCCCGGGGCGGACAGGGTTCCGACCTAACACCGGGGAGCTGTTTTTT. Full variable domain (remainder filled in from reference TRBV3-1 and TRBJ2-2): DTAVSQTPKYLVTQMGNDKSIKCEQNLGHDTMYWYKQDSKKFLKIMFSYNNKELIINETVPNRFSPKSPDKAHLNLHINSLELGDSAVYFCTCSPGRTGFRPNTGELFFGEGSRLTVL.

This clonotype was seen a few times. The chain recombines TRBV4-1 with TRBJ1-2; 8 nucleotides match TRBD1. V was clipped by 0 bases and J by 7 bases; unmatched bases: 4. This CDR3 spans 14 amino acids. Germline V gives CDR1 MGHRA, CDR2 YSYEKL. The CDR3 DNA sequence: TGCGCCAGCAGCCAAGAAGGACAGGGCTTTGGCTACACCTTC. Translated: CASSQEGQGFGYTF.

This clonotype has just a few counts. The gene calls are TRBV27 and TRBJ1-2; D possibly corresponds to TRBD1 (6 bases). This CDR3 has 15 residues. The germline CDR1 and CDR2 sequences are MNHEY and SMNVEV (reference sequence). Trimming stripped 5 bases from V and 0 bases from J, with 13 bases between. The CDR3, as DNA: TGTGCCAGCAGTGAACAGGGTACTGCTAACTATGGCTACACCTTC. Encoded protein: CASSEQGTANYGYTF.

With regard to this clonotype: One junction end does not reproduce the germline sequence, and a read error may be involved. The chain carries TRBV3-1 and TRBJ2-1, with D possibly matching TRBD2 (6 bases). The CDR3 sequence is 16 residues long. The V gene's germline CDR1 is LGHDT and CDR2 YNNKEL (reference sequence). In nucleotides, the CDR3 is TGTGCCAGCAGCCTCGTTAGCGGAAGCTCCTACAATGAGCAGTTATTC. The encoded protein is CASSLVSGSSYNEQLF.

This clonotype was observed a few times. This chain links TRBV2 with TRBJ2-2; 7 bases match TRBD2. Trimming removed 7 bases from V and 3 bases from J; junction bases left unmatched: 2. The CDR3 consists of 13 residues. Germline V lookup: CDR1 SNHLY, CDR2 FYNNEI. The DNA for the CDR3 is TGTGCCAGCATTCGGGAGGACACCGGGGAGCTGTTTTTT. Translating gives CASIREDTGELFF. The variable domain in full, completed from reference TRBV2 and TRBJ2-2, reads EPEVTQTPSHQVTQMGQEVILRCVPISNHLYFYWYRQILGQKVEFLVSFYNNEISEKSEIFDDQFSVERPDGSNFTLKIRSTKLEDSAMYFCASIREDTGELFFGEGSRLTVL.

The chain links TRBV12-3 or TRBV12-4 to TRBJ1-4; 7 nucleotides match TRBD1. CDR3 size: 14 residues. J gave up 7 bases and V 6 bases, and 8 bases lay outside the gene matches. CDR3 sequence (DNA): TGTGCCAGCAGCTTCCCAGGGGGTTTTGAAAAACTGTTTTTT. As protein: CASSFPGGFEKLFF.

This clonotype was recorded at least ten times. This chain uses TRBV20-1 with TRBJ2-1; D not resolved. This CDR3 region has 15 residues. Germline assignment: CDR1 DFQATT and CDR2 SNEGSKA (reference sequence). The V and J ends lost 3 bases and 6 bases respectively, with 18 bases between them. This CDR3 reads CSASTLGLNPNEQFF. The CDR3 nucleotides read TGCAGTGCTAGTACATTGGGCCTAAACCCCAATGAGCAGTTCTTC.

As DNA, the CDR3 is TGCGCCAGCAGCTTGCTACCGGGAATGAACACTGAAGCTTTCTTT. Translated, it gives CASSLLPGMNTEAFF. The chain carries TRBV5-1 and TRBJ1-1, with D unclear. Between the trimmed V and J ends, which lost 1 base and 0 bases, there was a span of 10 bases. Germline V lookup: CDR1 SGHRS, CDR2 YFSETQ. This CDR3 contains 15 residues.

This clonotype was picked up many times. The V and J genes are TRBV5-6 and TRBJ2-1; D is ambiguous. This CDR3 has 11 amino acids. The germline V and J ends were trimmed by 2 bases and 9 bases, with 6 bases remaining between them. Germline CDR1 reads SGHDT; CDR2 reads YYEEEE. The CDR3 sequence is CASSFGTEQFF. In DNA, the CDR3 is TGTGCCAGCAGCTTTGGTACTGAGCAGTTCTTC.

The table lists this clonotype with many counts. CDR3 region: CASSFGSEQYF. In DNA, the CDR3 is TGTGCCAGCAGCTTCGGATCAGAGCAGTACTTC. This chain connects TRBV7-9 to TRBJ2-7; D is unresolved. Germline V CDR1 and CDR2: SEHNR, FQNEAQ (reference sequence). V shed 3 bases and J shed 7 bases, with 7 bases lying between them. The CDR3 totals 11 residues.

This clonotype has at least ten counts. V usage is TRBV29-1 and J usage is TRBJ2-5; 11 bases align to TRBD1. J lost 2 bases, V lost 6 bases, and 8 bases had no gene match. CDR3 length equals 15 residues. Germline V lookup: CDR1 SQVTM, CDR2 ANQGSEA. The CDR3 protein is CSVLDRGPIQETQYF. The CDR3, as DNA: TGCAGCGTACTGGACAGGGGGCCAATTCAAGAGACCCAGTACTTC. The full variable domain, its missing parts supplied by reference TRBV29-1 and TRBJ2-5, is SAVISQKPSRDICQRGTSLTIQCQVDSQVTMMFWYRQQPGQSLTLIATANQGSEATYESGFVIDKFPISRPNLTFSTLTVSNMSPEDSSIYLCSVLDRGPIQETQYFGPGTRLLVL.

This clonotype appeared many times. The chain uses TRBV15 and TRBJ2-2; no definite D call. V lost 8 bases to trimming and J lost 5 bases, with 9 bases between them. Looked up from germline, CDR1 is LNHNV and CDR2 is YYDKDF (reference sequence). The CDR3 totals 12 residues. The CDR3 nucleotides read TGTGCCACCCCTCCATCTACCGGGGAGCTGTTTTTT. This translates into CATPPSTGELFF.

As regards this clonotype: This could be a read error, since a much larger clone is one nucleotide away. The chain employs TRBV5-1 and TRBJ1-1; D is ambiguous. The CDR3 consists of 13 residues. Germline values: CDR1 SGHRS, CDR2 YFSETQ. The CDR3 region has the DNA TGCGCCAGCAGCTTGGAAGTGGGCACTGAAGCTTTGTTT. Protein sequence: CASSLEVGTEALF.